This T cell receptor (beta chain) is drawn from a study of OX40 agonist ivuxolimab in advanced cancers. Study information: Patients treated during dose escalation were battling hepatocellular carcinoma, melanoma, renal cell or head and neck cancer. Findings and caveats of the study: Partial responders at 0.1-3.0 mg/kg had among the lowest clonal expansion.

The data were produced by immunoSEQ multiplex PCR, yet TCRdb's version contains in-frame clones alone and is incomplete. The sample lists tens of thousands of clones, 70% to 90% occurring once. Notes on this clone: As yet, its antigen is unknown.

V lost 5 bases to trimming and J lost 5 bases, with 16 bases between them. This CDR3 contains 16 residues. Germline-derived CDR1 and CDR2 are WSHSY and SAAADI. The origin of this receptor is an adult with an advanced solid tumor such as melanoma, head and neck, liver or kidney cancer. The material sequenced was CD4+ or CD8+ T cells sorted from blood, taken in a trial of the OX40 agonist ivuxolimab. V usage is TRBV10-2 and J usage is TRBJ2-6; TRBD2 is a possible D gene (5 bases). CDR3: CASSPNVTSRANVLTF. CDR3 nucleotide sequence: TGCGCCAGCAGTCCCAATGTCACTAGTCGGGCCAACGTCCTGACTTTC.